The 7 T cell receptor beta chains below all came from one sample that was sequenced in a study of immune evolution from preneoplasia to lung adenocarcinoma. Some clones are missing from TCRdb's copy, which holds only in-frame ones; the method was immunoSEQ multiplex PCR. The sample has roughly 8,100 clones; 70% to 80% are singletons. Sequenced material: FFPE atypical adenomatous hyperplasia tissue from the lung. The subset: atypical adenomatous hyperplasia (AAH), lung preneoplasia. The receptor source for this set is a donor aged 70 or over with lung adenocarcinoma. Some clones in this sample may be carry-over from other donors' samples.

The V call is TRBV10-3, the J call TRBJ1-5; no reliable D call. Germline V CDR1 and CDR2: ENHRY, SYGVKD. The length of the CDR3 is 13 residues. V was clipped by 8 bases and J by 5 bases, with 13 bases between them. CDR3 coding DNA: TGTGCCATCGGGGAGGTTGGGGATCAGCCCCAGCATTTT. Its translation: CAIGEVGDQPQHF.

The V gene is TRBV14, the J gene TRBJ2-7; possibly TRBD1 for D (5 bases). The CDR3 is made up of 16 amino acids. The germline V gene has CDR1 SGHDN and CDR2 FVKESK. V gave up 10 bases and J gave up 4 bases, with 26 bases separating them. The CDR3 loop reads CATSYSGQGILYEQYF. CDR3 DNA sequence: TGTGCCACCTCGTACTCCGGACAAGGGATACTATACGAGCAGTACTTC.

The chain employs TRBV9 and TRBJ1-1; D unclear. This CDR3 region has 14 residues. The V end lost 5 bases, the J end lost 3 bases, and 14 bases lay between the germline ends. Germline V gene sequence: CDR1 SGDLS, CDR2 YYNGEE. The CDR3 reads CASSLDVRDTEAFF. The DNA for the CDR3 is TGTGCCAGCAGTCTCGATGTACGGGACACTGAAGCTTTCTTT.

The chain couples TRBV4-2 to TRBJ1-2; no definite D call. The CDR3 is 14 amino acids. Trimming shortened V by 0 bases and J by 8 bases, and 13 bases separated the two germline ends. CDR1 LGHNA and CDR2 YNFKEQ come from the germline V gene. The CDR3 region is CASSQDSGGSGYTF. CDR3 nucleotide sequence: TGTGCCAGCAGCCAAGATTCTGGAGGATCGGGCTACACCTTC.

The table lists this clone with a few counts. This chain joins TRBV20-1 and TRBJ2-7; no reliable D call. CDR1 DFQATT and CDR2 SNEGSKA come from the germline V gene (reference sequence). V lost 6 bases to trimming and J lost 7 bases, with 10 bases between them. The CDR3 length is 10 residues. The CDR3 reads CSAVDGEQYF. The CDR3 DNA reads TGCAGTGCGGTGGACGGGGAGCAGTACTTC.

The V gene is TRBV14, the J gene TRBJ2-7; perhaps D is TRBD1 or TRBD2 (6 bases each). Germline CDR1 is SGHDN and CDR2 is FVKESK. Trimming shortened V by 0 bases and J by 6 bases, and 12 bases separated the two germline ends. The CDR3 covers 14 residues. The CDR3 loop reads CASSQDGGPVEQYF. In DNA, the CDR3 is TGTGCCAGCAGCCAAGATGGGGGGCCCGTCGAGCAGTACTTC.

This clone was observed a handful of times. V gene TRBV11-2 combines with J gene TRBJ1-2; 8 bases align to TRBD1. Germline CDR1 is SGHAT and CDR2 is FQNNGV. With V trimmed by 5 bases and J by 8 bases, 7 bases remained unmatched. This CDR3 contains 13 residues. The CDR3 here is CASSADRGRGYTF. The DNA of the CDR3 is TGTGCCAGCAGCGCCGACAGGGGACGCGGCTACACCTTC. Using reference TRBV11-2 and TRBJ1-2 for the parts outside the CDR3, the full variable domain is EAGVAQSPRYKIIEKRQSVAFWCNPISGHATLYWYQQILGQGPKLLIQFQNNGVVDDSQLPKDRFSAERLKGVDSTLKIQPAKLEDSAVYLCASSADRGRGYTFGSGTRLTVV.